This TCR beta chain was profiled in a study of CD8 T cells in Susac syndrome. With random hexamers, reverse transcription was performed on about 0.5 to 1 ug of RNA. One entry per CDR3 protein results from TCRdb running MiXCR on the immunoSEQ multiplex PCR reads. In the table there are 150,000 to 200,000 distinct CDR3 sequences, roughly 94% of which are singletons. The multiple sclerosis controls were treatment-naive patients affected by stable or active relapsing-remitting disease. Germline CDR1 MNHEY, CDR2 SVGAGI. CDR3 length: 14 amino acids. Germline trimming cut 7 bases from V and 5 bases from J; bases unmatched to any gene: 6.

The clonotype originates from a human donor with multiple sclerosis. The material sequenced was CD4+ T cells from PBMCs. The chain is built from TRBV6-5 and TRBJ1-5; 9 nucleotides line up with TRBD1. Written as DNA, the CDR3 is TGTGCCAGCACCTCGGGACAGGGCCATCAGCCCCAGCATTTT. Amino acids: CASTSGQGHQPQHF.